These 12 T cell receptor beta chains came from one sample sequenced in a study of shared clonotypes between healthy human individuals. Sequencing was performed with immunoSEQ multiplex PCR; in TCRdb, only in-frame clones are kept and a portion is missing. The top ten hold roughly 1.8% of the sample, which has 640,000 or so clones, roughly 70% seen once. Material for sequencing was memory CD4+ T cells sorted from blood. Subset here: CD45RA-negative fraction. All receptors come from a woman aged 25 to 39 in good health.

The CDR3 is CAISPDSRNTEAFF. The CDR3 DNA follows: TGTGCCATCAGTCCGGATAGCAGGAACACTGAAGCTTTCTTT. The chain combines TRBV10-3 with TRBJ1-1, with unresolved D. Trimming pared 5 bases from V and 1 base from J, leaving 11 bases between. Germline-derived CDR1 and CDR2 are ENHRY and SYGVKD. The CDR3 sequence is 14 residues long.

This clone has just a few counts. The CDR3 DNA sequence: TGTGCCAGCAGTTACCGCCGGGACAGCAATCAGCCCCAGCATTTT. Translating gives CASSYRRDSNQPQHF. The V gene is TRBV6-6, the J gene TRBJ1-5; a possible D gene is TRBD1 (5 bases). Per the germline V gene, CDR1 is MNHNY and CDR2 is SVGAGI (reference sequence). With 2 bases removed from V and 1 base from J, the gap between germline ends came to 9 bases. The CDR3 extends over 15 amino acids.

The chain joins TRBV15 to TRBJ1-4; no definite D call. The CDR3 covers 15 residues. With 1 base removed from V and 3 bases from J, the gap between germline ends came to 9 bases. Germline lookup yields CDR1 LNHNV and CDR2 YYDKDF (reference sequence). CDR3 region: CATSRGGLSNEKLFF. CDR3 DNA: TGTGCCACCAGCAGAGGCGGGTTGTCTAATGAAAAACTGTTTTTT.

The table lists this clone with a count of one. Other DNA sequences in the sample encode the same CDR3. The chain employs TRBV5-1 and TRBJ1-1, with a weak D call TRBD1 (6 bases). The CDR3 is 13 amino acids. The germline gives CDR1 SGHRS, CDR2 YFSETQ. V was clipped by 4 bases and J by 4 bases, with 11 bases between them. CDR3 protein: CASSQGHGTEAFF. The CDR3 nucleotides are TGCGCCAGCAGCCAGGGGCACGGCACTGAAGCTTTCTTT.

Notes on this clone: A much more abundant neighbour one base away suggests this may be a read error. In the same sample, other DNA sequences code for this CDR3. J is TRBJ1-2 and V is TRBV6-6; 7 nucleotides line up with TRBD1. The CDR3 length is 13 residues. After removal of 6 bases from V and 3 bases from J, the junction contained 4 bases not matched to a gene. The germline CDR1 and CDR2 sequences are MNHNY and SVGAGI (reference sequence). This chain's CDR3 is CASSPTGDYGYTF. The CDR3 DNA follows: TGTGCCAGCAGCCCCACAGGGGACTATGGCTACACCTTC.

The CDR3 DNA is TGTGCCAGTAGCGGCGGGACAGCTGTCTACGAGCAGTACTTC. Protein: CASSGGTAVYEQYF. The V and J genes are TRBV19 and TRBJ2-7; tentative D call: TRBD1 (7 bases). Germline V CDR1 and CDR2: LNHDA, SQIVND (reference sequence). Trimming cost V 6 bases and J 3 bases, with 15 bases left between them. The CDR3 spans 14 residues. The full variable domain, rest sourced from reference TRBV19 and TRBJ2-7, is DGGITQSPKYLFRKEGQNVTLSCEQNLNHDAMYWYRQDPGQGLRLIYYSQIVNDFQKGDIAEGYSVSREKKESFPLTVTSAQKNPTAFYLCASSGGTAVYEQYFGPGTRLTVT.

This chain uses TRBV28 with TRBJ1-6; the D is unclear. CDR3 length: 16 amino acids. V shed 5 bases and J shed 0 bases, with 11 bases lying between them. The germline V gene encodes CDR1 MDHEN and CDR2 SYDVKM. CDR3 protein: CASSPGGGSYNSPLHF. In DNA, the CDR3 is TGTGCCAGCAGTCCCGGAGGAGGCTCCTATAATTCACCCCTCCACTTT.

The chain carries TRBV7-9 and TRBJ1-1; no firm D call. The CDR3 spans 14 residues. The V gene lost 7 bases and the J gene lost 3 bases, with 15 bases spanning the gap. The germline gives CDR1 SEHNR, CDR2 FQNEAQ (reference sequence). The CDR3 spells CASMALGRYTEAFF. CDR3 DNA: TGTGCCAGCATGGCGCTAGGAAGGTACACTGAAGCTTTCTTT.

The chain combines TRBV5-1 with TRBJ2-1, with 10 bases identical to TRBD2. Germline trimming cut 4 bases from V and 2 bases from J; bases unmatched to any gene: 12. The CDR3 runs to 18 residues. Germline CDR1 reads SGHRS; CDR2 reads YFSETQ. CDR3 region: CASSAGPGLARTYNEQFF. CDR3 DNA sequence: TGCGCCAGCAGCGCGGGGCCGGGACTAGCGCGAACCTACAATGAGCAGTTCTTC.

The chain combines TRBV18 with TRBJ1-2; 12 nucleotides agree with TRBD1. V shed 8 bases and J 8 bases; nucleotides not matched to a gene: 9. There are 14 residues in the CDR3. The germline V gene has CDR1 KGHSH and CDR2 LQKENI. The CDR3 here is CASTPPGQGAGYTF. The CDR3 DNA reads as TGTGCCAGCACCCCCCCGGGACAGGGGGCGGGCTACACCTTC.

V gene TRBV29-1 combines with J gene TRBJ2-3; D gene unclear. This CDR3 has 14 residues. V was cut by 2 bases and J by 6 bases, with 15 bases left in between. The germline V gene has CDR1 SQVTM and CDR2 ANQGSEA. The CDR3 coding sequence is TGCAGCGTTGAAAAGTCGGCAGCCAGGGATACGCAGTATTTT. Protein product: CSVEKSAARDTQYF.

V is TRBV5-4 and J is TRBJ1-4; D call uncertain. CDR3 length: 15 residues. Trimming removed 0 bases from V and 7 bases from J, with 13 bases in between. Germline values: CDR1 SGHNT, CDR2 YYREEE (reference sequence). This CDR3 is CASSLAGDGLEKLFF. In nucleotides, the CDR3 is TGTGCCAGCAGCTTGGCGGGAGACGGTCTTGAAAAACTGTTTTTT.